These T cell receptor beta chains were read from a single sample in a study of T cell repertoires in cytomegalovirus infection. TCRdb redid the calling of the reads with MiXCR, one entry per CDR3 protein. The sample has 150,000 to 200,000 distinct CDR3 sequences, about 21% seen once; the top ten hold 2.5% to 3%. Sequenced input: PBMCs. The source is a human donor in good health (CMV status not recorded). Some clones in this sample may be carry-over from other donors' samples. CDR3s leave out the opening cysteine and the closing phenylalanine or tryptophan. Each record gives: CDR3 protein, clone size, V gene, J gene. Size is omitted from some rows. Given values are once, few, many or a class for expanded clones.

CDR3aa: ASSLGGRVGQAQF
abundance: few
v_gene: TRBV28
j_gene: TRBJ2-1

CDR3aa: ASSFLRAGNEQF
abundance: few
v_gene: TRBV6-5
j_gene: TRBJ2-1

CDR3aa: ASSSGLAGGPVTIPGETQY
abundance: many
v_gene: TRBV7-2
j_gene: TRBJ2-5

CDR3aa: ASSGGGRTGELF
abundance: few
v_gene: TRBV27
j_gene: TRBJ2-2

CDR3aa: ASSTVDIRTNEKLF
abundance: .
v_gene: TRBV28
j_gene: TRBJ1-4

CDR3aa: ASSWLSVNTEAF
abundance: few
v_gene: TRBV6-2/TRBV6-3
j_gene: TRBJ1-1

CDR3aa: ASSVSGTGAFLNTEAF
abundance: few
v_gene: TRBV9
j_gene: TRBJ1-1

CDR3aa: ASSEGPGQGDTGELF
abundance: .
v_gene: TRBV2
j_gene: TRBJ2-2

CDR3aa: ASSSGSMNRQPQH
abundance: many
v_gene: TRBV7-2
j_gene: TRBJ1-5

CDR3aa: ASSLPGSSPLH
abundance: .
v_gene: TRBV7-8
j_gene: TRBJ1-6

CDR3aa: ASSQTDLNTEAF
abundance: many
v_gene: TRBV7-8
j_gene: TRBJ1-1

CDR3aa: SARDPSGRSRDTQY
abundance: .
v_gene: TRBV20-1
j_gene: TRBJ2-3

CDR3aa: ASSYPTSGRAVNEQF
abundance: many
v_gene: TRBV6-2/TRBV6-3
j_gene: TRBJ2-1

CDR3aa: ASSKPSSSGNTIY
abundance: few
v_gene: TRBV5-4
j_gene: TRBJ1-3

CDR3aa: ASSPSGGVQTQY
abundance: many
v_gene: TRBV7-3
j_gene: TRBJ2-5

CDR3aa: ASSSRTGYGYT
abundance: many
v_gene: TRBV7-2
j_gene: TRBJ1-2

CDR3aa: ASSFTSGRYEQY
abundance: many
v_gene: TRBV12-3/TRBV12-4
j_gene: TRBJ2-7

CDR3aa: SARSGALGEQY
abundance: .
v_gene: TRBV20-1
j_gene: TRBJ2-7

CDR3aa: ASSSRGQGSGMNTEAF
abundance: many
v_gene: TRBV7-2
j_gene: TRBJ1-1

CDR3aa: AWSVPRSGVHNEQF
abundance: .
v_gene: TRBV30
j_gene: TRBJ2-1

CDR3aa: ASSLEGGLRYEQY
abundance: many
v_gene: TRBV7-2
j_gene: TRBJ2-7

CDR3aa: ASSFNLGIMGTQY
abundance: many
v_gene: TRBV12-3/TRBV12-4
j_gene: TRBJ2-5

CDR3aa: ASSLTGGRSGNTIY
abundance: .
v_gene: TRBV6-8
j_gene: TRBJ1-3